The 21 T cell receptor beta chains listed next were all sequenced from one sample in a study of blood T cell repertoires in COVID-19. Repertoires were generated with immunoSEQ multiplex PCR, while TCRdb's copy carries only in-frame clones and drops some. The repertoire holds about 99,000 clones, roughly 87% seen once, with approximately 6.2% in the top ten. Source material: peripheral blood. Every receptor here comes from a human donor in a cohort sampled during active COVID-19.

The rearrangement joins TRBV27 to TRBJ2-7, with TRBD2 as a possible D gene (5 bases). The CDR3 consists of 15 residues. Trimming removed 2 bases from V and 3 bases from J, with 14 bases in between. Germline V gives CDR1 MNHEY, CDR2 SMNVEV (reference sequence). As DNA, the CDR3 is TGTGCCAGCAGTTTAGGTGGAGGCGGTGACTACGAGCAGTACTTC. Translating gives CASSLGGGGDYEQYF.

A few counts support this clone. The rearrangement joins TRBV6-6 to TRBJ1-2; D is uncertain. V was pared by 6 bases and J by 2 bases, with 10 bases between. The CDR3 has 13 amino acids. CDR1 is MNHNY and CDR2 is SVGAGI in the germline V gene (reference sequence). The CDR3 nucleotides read TGTGCCAGCAGGCCCGGGAAAAACTATGGCTACACCTTC. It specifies CASRPGKNYGYTF.

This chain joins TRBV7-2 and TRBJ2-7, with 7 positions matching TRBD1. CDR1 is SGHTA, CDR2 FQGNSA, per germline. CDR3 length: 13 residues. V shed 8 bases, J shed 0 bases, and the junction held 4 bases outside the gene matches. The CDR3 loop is CASVRQGSYEQYF. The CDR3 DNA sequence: TGTGCCAGCGTTCGACAGGGCTCCTACGAGCAGTACTTC.

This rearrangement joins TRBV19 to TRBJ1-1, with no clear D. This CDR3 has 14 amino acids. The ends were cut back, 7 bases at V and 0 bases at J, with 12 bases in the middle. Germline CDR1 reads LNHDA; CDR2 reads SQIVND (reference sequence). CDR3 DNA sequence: TGTGCCAGTAAACTTGGGAGGATGAACACTGAAGCTTTCTTT. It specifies CASKLGRMNTEAFF.

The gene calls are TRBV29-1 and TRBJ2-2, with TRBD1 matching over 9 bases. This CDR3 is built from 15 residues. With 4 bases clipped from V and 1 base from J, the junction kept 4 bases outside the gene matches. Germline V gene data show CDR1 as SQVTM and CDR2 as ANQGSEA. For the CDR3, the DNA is TGCAGCGTTGGAGGGGACAGGGAGAACACCGGGGAGCTGTTTTTT. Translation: CSVGGDRENTGELFF.

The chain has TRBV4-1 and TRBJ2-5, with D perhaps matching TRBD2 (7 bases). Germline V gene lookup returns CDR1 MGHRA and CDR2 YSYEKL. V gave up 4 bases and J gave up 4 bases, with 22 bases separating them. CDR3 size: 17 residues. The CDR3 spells CASSPQGGRGVAETQYF. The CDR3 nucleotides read TGCGCCAGCAGCCCACAGGGCGGGAGAGGGGTGGCAGAGACCCAGTACTTC.

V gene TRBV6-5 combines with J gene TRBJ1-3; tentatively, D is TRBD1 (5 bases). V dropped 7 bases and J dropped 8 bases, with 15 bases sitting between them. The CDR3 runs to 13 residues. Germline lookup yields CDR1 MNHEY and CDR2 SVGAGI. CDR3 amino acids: CASNQGTLDTIYF. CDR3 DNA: TGTGCCAGCAACCAGGGAACATTAGACACCATATATTTT.

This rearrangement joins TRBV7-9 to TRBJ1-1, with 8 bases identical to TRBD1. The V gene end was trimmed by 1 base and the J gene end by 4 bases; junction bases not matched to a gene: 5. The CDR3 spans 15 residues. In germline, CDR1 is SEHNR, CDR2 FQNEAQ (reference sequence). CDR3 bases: TGTGCCAGCAGCTTAGGTACAGGGGGAGGCACTGAAGCTTTCTTT. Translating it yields CASSLGTGGGTEAFF.

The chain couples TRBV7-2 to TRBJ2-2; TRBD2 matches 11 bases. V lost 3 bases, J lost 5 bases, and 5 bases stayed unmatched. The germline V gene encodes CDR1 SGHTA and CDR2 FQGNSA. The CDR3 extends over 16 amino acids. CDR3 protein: CASSFSGGADTGELFF. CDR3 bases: TGTGCCAGCAGCTTTAGCGGGGGGGCGGATACCGGGGAGCTGTTTTTT.

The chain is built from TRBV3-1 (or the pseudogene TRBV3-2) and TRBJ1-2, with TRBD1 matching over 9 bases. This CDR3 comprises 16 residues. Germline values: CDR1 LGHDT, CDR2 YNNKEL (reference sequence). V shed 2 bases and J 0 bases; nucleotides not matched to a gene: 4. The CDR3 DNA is TGTGCCAGCAGCCAAATCCGGGACAGGGCTAACTATGGCTACACCTTC. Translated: CASSQIRDRANYGYTF.

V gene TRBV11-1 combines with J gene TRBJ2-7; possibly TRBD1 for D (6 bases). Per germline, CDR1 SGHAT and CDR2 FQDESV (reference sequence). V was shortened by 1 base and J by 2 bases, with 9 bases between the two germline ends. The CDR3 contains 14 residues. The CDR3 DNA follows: TGTGCCAGCAGCTTAGGGCGACAGGCCTACGAGCAGTACTTC. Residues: CASSLGRQAYEQYF.

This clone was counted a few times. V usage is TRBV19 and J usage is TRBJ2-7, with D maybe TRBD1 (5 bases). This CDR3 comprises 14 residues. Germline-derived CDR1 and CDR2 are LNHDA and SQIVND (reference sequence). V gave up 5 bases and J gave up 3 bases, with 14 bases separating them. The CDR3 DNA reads TGTGCCAGTAGTTTAACAGGTTACGGCTACGAGCAGTACTTC. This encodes CASSLTGYGYEQYF.

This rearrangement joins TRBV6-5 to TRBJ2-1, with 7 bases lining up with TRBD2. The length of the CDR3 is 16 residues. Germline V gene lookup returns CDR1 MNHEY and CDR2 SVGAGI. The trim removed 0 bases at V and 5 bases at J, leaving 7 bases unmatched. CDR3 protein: CASSYSTGTIHNEQFF. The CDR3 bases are TGTGCCAGCAGTTACTCTACCGGGACTATACACAATGAGCAGTTCTTC.

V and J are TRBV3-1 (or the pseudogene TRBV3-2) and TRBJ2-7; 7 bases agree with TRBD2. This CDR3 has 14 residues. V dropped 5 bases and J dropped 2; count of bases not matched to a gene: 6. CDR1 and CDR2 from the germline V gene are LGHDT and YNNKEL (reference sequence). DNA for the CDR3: TGTGCCAGCAGCACCCGACTAGCCCCCTACGAGCAGTACTTC. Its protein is CASSTRLAPYEQYF.

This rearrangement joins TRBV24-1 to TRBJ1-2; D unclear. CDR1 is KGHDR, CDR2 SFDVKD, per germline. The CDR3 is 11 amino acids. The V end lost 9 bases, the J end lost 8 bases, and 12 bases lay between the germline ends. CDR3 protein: CATSTARGYTF. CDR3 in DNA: TGTGCCACCTCCACGGCTAGGGGCTACACCTTC.

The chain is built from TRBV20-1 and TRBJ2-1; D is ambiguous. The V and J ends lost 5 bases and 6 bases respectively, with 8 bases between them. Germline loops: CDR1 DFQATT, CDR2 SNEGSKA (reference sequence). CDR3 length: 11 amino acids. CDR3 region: CSAHRSNEQFF. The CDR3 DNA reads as TGCAGTGCTCACCGGAGCAATGAGCAGTTCTTC.

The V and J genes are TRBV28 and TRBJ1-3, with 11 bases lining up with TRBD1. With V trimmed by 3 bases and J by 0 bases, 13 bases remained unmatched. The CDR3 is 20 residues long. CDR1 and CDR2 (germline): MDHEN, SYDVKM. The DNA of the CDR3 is TGTGCCAGCAGTTTGTTATGGGCCGGGACAGGGGGAGCCTCTGGAAACACCATATATTTT. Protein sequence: CASSLLWAGTGGASGNTIYF.

The DNA for the CDR3 is TGTGCCAGCAGCTTAGAGGGGGTTCACTATGGCTACACCTTC. It yields the protein CASSLEGVHYGYTF. J is TRBJ1-2 and V is TRBV7-2, with a weak D call TRBD1 (6 bases). The CDR3 totals 14 residues. Germline assignment: CDR1 SGHTA and CDR2 FQGNSA. Trimming removed 1 base from V and 3 bases from J, with 9 bases in between.

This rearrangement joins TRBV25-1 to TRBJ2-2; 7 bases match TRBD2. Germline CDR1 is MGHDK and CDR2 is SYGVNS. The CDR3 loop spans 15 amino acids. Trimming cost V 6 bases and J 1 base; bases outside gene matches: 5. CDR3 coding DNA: TGTGCCAGCAGCCATCTAGCGGTGAACACCGGGGAGCTGTTTTTT. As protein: CASSHLAVNTGELFF.

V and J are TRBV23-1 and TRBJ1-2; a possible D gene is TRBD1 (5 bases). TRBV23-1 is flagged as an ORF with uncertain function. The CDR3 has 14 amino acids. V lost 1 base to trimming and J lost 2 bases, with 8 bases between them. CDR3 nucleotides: TGCGCCAGCAGTCAATTTGCAGGGAACTATGGCTACACCTTC. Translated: CASSQFAGNYGYTF.

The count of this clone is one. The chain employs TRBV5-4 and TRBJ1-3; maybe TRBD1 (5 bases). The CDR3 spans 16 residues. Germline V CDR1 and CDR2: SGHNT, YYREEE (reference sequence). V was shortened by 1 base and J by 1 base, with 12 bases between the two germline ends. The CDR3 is CASSLIGGVSGNTIYF. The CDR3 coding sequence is TGTGCCAGCAGCTTGATTGGGGGGGTTTCTGGAAACACCATATATTTT.